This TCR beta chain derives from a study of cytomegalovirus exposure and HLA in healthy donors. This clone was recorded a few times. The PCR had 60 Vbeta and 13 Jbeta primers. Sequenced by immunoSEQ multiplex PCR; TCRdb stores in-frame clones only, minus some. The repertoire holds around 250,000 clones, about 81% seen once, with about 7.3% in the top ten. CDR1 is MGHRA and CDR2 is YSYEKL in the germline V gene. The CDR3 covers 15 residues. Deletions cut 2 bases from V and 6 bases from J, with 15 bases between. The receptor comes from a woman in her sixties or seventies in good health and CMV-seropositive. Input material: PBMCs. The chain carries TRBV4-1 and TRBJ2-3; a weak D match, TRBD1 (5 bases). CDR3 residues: CASSQKQGIGDTQYF. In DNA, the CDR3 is TGCGCCAGCAGCCAAAAGCAGGGTATTGGGGATACGCAGTATTTT.